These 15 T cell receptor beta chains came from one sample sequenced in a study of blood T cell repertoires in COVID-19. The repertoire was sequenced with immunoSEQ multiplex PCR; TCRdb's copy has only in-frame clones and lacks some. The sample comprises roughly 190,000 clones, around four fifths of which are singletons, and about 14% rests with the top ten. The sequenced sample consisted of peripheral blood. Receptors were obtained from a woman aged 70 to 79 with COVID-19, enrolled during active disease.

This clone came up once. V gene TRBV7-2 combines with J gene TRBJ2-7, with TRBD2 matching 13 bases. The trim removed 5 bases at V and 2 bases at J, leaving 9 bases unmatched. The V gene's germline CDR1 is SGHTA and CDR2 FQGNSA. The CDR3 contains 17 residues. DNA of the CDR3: TGTGCCAGCAGCATCCGGACTAGCGGGAGTCCCCCCTACGAGCAGTACTTC. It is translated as CASSIRTSGSPPYEQYF. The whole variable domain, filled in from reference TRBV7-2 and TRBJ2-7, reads GAGVSQSPSNKVTEKGKDVELRCDPISGHTALYWYRQSLGQGLEFLIYFQGNSAPDKSGLPSDRFSAERTGGSVSTLTIQRTQQEDSAVYLCASSIRTSGSPPYEQYFGPGTRLTVT.

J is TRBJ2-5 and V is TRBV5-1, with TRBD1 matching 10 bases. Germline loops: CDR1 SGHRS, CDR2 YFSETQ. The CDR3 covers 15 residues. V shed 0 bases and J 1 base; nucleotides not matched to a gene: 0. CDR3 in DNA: TGCGCCAGCAGCTTGGGGGACAGGGGCCAAGAGACCCAGTACTTC. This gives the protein CASSLGDRGQETQYF.

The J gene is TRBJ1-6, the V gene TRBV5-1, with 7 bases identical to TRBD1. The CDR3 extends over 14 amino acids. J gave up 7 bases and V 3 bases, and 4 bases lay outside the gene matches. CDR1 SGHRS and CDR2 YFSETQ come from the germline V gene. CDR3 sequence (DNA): TGCGCCAGCAGCTACGGGACAGACAATTCACCCCTCCACTTT. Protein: CASSYGTDNSPLHF.

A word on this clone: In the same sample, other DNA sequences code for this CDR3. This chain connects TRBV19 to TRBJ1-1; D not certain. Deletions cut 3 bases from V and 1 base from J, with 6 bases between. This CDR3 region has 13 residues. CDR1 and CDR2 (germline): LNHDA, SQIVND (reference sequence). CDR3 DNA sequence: TGTGCCAGTAGTATCCGCGGGAACACTGAAGCTTTCTTT. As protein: CASSIRGNTEAFF.

CDR3 protein: CASSLVTNYEQYF. DNA of the CDR3: TGTGCCAGCAGCTTAGTGACAAACTACGAGCAGTACTTC. V is TRBV7-2 and J is TRBJ2-7, with no clear D. The length of the CDR3 is 13 residues. The ends were cut back, 1 base at V and 3 bases at J, with 7 bases in the middle. The V gene's germline CDR1 is SGHTA and CDR2 FQGNSA.

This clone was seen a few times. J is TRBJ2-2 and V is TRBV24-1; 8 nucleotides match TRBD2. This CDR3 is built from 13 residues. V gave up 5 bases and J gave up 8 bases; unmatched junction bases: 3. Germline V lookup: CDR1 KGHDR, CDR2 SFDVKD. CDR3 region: CATSVTSGGELFF. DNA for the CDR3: TGTGCCACCAGTGTTACTAGCGGAGGGGAGCTGTTTTTT.

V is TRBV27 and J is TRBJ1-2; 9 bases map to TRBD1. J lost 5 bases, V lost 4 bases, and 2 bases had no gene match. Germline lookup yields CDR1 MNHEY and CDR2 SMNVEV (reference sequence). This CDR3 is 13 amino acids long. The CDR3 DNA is TGTGCCAGCAGTTCGGGACAGGGATATGGCTACACCTTC. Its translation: CASSSGQGYGYTF.

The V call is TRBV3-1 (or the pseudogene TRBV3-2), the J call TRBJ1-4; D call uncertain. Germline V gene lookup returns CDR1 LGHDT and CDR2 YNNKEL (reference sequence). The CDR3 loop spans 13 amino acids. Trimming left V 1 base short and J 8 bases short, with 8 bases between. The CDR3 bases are TGTGCCAGCAGCCAAGGACTGGTCGAAAAACTGTTTTTT. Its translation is CASSQGLVEKLFF.

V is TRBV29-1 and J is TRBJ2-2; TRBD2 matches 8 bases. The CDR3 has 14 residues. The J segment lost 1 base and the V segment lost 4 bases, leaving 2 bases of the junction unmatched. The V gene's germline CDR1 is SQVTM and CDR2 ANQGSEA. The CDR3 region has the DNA TGCAGCGTTGCTAGCGGGCAGAACACCGGGGAGCTGTTTTTT. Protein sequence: CSVASGQNTGELFF.

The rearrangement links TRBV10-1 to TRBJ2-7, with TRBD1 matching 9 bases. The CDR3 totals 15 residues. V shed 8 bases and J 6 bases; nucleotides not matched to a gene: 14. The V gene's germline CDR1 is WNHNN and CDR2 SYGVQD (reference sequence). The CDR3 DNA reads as TGCGCCAGCGGGCCCCCGGGACAGGGAAACCGCGAGCAGTACTTC. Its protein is CASGPPGQGNREQYF.

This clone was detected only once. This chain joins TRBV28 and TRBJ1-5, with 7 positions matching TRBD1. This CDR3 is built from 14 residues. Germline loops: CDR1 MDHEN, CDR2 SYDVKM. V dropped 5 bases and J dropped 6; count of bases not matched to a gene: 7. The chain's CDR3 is CASSQGGAGQPQHF. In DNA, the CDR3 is TGTGCCAGCAGTCAAGGGGGCGCAGGTCAGCCCCAGCATTTT.

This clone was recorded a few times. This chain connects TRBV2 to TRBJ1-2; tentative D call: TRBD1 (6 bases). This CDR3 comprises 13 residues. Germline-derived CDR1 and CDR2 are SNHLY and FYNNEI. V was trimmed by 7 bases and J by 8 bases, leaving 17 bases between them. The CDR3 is CASTSGDLGGYTF. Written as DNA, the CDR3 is TGTGCCAGCACCTCAGGGGATTTGGGGGGCTACACCTTC.

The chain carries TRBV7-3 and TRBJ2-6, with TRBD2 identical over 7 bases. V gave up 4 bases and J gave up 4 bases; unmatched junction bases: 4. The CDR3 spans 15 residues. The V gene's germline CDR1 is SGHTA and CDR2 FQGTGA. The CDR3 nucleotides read TGTGCCAGCAGCTGGGGACTAATGGGGGCCAACGTCCTGACTTTC. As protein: CASSWGLMGANVLTF.

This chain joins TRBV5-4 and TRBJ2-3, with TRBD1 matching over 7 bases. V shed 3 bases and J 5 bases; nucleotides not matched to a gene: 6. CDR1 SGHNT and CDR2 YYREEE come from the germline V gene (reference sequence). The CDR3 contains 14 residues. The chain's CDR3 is CASSSLTGLDTQYF. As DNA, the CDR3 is TGTGCCAGCAGCTCGTTGACAGGGCTAGATACGCAGTATTTT.

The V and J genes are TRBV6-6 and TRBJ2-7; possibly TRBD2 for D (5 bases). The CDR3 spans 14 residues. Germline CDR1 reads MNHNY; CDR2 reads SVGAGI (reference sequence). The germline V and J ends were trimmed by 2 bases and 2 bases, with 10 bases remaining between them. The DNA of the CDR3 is TGTGCCAGCAGTTACAGCAGCGGACCCTACGAGCAGTACTTC. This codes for CASSYSSGPYEQYF.